The clone carrying this T cell receptor (beta chain) was seen a few times. These data originate in a study of T cell repertoires in cytomegalovirus infection. Study-level background: From public TCR beta signatures came an indication of both CMV infection and matching HLA type.

V shed 0 bases and J shed 3 bases, with 7 bases lying between them. The CDR3 is made up of 14 amino acids. CDR1 is SGHDT, CDR2 YYEEEE, per germline. TCRdb re-called the reads through MiXCR, storing one row per CDR3 protein. The sample lists around 130,000 distinct CDR3 sequences, 8.8% occurring once. The sample was PBMCs. The sequence came from a human donor in good health (CMV status not recorded). Some clones in this sample may be carry-over from other donors' samples. The chain couples TRBV5-6 to TRBJ2-4; D unresolved. This chain's CDR3 is CASSLDGHKNIQYF. As DNA, the CDR3 is TGTGCCAGCAGCTTGGATGGGCACAAAAACATTCAGTACTTC.